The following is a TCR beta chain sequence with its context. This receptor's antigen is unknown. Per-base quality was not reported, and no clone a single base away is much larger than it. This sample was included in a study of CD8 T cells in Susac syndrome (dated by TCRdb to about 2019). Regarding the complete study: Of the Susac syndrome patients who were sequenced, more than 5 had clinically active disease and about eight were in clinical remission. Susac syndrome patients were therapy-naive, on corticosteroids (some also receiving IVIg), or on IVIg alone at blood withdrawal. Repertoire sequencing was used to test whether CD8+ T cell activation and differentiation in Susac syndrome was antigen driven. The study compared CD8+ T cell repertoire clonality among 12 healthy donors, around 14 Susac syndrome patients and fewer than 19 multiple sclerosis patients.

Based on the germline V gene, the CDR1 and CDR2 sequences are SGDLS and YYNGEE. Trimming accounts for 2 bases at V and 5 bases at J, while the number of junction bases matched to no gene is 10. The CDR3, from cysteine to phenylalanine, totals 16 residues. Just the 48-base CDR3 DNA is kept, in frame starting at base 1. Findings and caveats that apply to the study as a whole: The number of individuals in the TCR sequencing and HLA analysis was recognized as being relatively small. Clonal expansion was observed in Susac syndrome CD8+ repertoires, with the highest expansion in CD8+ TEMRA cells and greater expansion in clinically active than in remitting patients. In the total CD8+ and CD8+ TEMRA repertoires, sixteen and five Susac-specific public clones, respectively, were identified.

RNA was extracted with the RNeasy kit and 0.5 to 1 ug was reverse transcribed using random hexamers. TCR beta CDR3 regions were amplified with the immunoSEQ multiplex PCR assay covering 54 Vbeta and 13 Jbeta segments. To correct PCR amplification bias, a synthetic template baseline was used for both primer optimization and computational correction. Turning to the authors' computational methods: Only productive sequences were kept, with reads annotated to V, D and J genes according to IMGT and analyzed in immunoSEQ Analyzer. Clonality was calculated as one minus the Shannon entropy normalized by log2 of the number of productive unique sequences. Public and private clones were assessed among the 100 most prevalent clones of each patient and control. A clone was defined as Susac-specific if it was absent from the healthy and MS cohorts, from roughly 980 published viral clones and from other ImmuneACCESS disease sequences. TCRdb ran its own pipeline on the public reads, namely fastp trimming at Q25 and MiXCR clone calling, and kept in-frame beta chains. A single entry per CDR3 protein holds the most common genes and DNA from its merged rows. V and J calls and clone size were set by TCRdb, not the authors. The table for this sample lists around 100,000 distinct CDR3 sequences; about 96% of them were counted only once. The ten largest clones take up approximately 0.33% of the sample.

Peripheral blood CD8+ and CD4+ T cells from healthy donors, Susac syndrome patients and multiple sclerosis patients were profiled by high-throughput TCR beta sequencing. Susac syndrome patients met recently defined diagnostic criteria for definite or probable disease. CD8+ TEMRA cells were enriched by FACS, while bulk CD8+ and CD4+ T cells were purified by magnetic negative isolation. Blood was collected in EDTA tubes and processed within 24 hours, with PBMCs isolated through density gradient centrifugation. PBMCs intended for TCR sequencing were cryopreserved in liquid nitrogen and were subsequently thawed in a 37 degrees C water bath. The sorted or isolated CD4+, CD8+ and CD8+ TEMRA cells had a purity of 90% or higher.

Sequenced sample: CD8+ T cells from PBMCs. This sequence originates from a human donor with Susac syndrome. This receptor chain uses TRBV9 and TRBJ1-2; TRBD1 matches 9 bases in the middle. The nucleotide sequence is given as TGTGCCAGCAGCGTCGCCCGGGACAGGGCCAATTATGGCTACACCTTC. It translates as CASSVARDRANYGYTF.